Listed here is a single T cell receptor beta chain. It lacks a known antigen. Base qualities are not at hand, and no much larger clone is one base apart. TCRbeta CDR3 regions were amplified from genomic DNA by means of the immunoSEQ Assay, a bias-controlled multiplex PCR. The authors' pipeline ran thus. Within the assay, amplification of reference gene primers was used to estimate how many nucleated cells each sample contained. Sequence reads were collapsed and filtered to measure the absolute abundance of every unique TCRbeta CDR3 rearrangement. For each sample, productive Simpson clonality was calculated as the square root of Simpson's diversity index across productive rearrangements. Not all clones reach the TCRdb copy of this immuneACCESS table, which keeps in-frame sequences only. Checked studies attribute under half of the gap to unresolved V genes and leave the rest unexplained. The V and J calls and clone size come from that table; D and trimming were worked out from the DNA. In this sample the table shows 90,000 to 120,000 clones, about 91% of which occur a single time. The top ten hold about 6.8% of the sample.

These data come from a study of blood T cell repertoires in COVID-19 (TCRdb year 2020). The study in broad terms: The collaborator samples originated in the United States, Italy and Spain and spanned the acute and convalescent phases of COVID-19. The prospective study material was composed of cDNA or gDNA derived from T cells, B-cell-depleted T cells, or PBMCs. Deeply sampled blood TCRbeta repertoires from subjects exposed to, actively infected with, or recovered from COVID-19 were included in the dataset. A freely available public database, intended as a resource for researchers studying the immune response to SARS-CoV-2, is where the repertoires were released. The samples were drawn from the first 160 participants of the ongoing ImmuneRACE study and from roughly 1,300 subjects provided by 6 global collaborators. The sample metadata nearly always contained a de-identified subject ID, COVID-19 status, age in years and sex. Where HLA class I and class II types were available, the types were taken from metadata supplied by the sample provider, not from assay-based typing. Broad study findings and their caveats: The amount of clinical and demographic metadata varied by source and participant and was provided uncurated.

The CDR3 has 14 amino acids, counting the end cysteine and phenylalanine. Of all the DNA, just the CDR3 is kept, 42 bases in frame from base 1. Trimming removed 6 bases from V and 2 bases from J; the gene matches leave 5 bases unexplained. The germline V gene (reference sequence) gives CDR1 as MNHEY and CDR2 as SMNVEV. Each collaborating institution followed its own protocols to collect whole blood in K2EDTA tubes. Collaborator samples were shipped for TCRbeta analysis as frozen whole blood, isolated PBMCs, or DNA extracted from either sample type. Recombination connected TRBV27 to TRBJ2-7, with 9 middle bases fitting TRBD1. This sequence was found in a man between 50 and 59 years old with active or convalescent COVID-19. The specimen sequenced was peripheral blood. Read as DNA, the sequence is TGTGCCAGCAGCTCCGGGACAGGGCCCTACGAGCAGTACTTC. It specifies CASSSGTGPYEQYF.